The text below deals with one TCR beta chain. Its cognate antigen has yet to be identified. Nothing much larger sits one base from this clone, and base qualities are not available. Sequences SEHNR (CDR1) and FQNEAQ (CDR2) are obtained from the germline V gene (reference sequence). From the cysteine through the phenylalanine, the CDR3 covers 13 amino acids. Just CDR3 DNA is preserved here, 39 bases in frame from base 1. The junction shows trimming of 6 bases on V and 8 bases on J, plus 16 bases between the germline ends. Libraries were built with the immunoSEQ multiplex PCR assay. For the multiplex PCR, a mixture combining 60 forward primers for TCR Vbeta segments and 13 reverse primers for TCR Jbeta segments was used. The CDR3 region of rearranged TCR beta genes was amplified from genomic DNA by a multiplex PCR assay. Amplified TCR beta libraries were sequenced as 87-base-pair reads on the Illumina HiSeq System. From the authors' description of their analysis: In a later analysis, around 80 million unique TCR beta chains were counted across the approximately 670 repertoires, and around 11 million of these chains were shared by at least two donors. Raw reads were error-corrected and collapsed into unique sequences with a nearest-neighbor algorithm that merged closely related sequences to remove PCR and sequencing errors. CDR3 sequences were aligned to IMGT reference sequences to assign V, D and J gene segments. Each retained sequence needed at least a six-nucleotide match to both a V gene segment and a J gene segment. A rearrangement counted as productive if the CDR3 had no stop codons and remained in frame with V and J, and every other rearrangement counted as non-productive. Following IMGT convention, CDR3 was defined as the stretch from the second conserved V-encoded cysteine up to the conserved J-encoded phenylalanine. The earlier analysis of fewer than 750 of the donors excluded sequences that lacked an unambiguous match to a single V gene segment. In an earlier analysis of approximately 590 of the donors, a V segment was called functional when productive rearrangements were above 56.7%, and segregating when the standard deviation between donors exceeded 5%. A statistical classification framework was developed to diagnose cytomegalovirus status using the catalog of TCR beta chain sequences. A later analysis assigned V and J genes by comparing TCR nucleotide sequences with IMGT/GENE-DB human TR gene sequences. Using the TCRdist pipeline, a later analysis assigned CDR3 sequences along with most-parsimonious VDJ recombination scenarios. A later analysis defined each TCR beta chain by its CDR3 amino acid sequence plus V-gene family, and excluded reads lacking a unique V-gene family. As a way to deal with suspected cross-contamination and a sequencing artifact, a later analysis dropped approximately 590 nucleotide sequences that were highly shared and had low generation probability. For each public chain, a later analysis derived a clonal expansion index from normalized ranks of inferred template counts within each repertoire. Generation probabilities in a later analysis came from a VDJ recombination model fitted to out-of-frame rearrangements, and those results were checked against IGoR. A later analysis scored TCR-TCR, TCR-HLA and TCR-CMV co-occurrence with hypergeometric tests, applying a repertoire-size bias correction to TCR pairs. In a later analysis, false discovery rates were estimated by permuting HLA or CMV assignments 20 times. In a later analysis, co-occurring TCRs were grouped using DBSCAN, and TCRdist sequence similarity was added for clustering within HLA-allele-positive subsets. Repertoires with fewer than 30,000 or more than 120,000 public chains were left out of co-occurrence clustering, as were about five repertoires with anomalous nucleotide sharing. TCRdb mirrors the immuneACCESS table, restricted to in-frame sequences. Some clones are absent from its copies; in checked studies, under half trace to an unresolved V gene, and the reason for the others is unknown. V and J calls and clone size are copied from that table; D and trimming were computed from the DNA. The sample records 100,000 to 130,000 clones, roughly 82% of which are singletons. The ten largest clones take up about 2.5% of the sample.

This sample was taken from a study of cytomegalovirus exposure and HLA in healthy donors (dated by TCRdb to the late 2010s). About the investigation overall: According to an earlier analysis of several hundred of the donors, about 179 million T cells yielded 117 million unique TCR beta sequences and 250 to 350 Gb of sequence data. To predict cytomegalovirus infection status, the study combined high-throughput TCR immunosequencing, statistical association of individual TCRs with disease status, and machine learning. All discovery cohort repertoires had been generated on a single sequencing platform. Rather than drawing on any new phenotypic data, the later analysis identified candidate immune exposures from TCR beta sequences and the way those sequences occurred across donors. Donor age, sex, ethnicity and CMV serostatus were compiled alongside the repertoire data. Genome-wide SNP genotypes for about 55% of the 666 donors were used in a later genetic analysis, which treated that subset as a discovery cohort. An earlier analysis of about 600 of the donors used high-throughput TCR beta sequencing to judge whether each TCR beta V gene segment behaved as functional or pseudogenic. Besides the first cohort of 550 to 750 subjects, a separate validation cohort made up of roughly 120 different subjects was used. Because of strong linkage in the cohort, roughly five DR-DQ haplotypes were treated as single units for association and clustering. Among 398 genotyped donors of the cohort, an average of approximately 240,000 unique TCR beta nucleotide sequences were sequenced per donor, roughly 20% of them non-productive. HLA typing included class I and class II loci at four-digit resolution. Among the approximately 400 genotyped donors, more than 70% belonged to the genetic ancestry cluster associated with self-reported Caucasian donors. An early release that covered some 640 HLA-typed donors contained around 330 gigabases of sequencing data and tens of millions of unique TCR sequences. Typing coverage varied by locus: roughly 629-630 donors for A, B, C, DRB1 and DQB1; some 520 for DQA1; 600 to 610 for DPA1; 450 to 480 for DPB1. A later analysis re-analyzed previously published TCR beta repertoires from 500 to 700 donors and added high-resolution HLA genotyping to study TCR occurrence patterns. Using immunosequencing, the study profiled T cell repertoires from 500 to 800 subjects and related those repertoires to cytomegalovirus serostatus. The aim of the study was to test whether cataloging public T cell receptors could identify signatures of past pathogen exposure.

The cohort comprised some 680 healthy bone marrow donors. At the time of sampling, all cohort members were nominally healthy, though unrecorded immune exposures were likely present. The donor tested CMV seropositive, placing the donor among the roughly 300 seropositive members of the cohort. A peripheral blood sample was provided by each donor, and peripheral blood mononuclear cells were used for TCR beta sequencing. The Qiagen DNeasy Blood Extraction Kit was used to extract genomic DNA from the blood cell samples. Overall study outcomes, separate from this receptor: Broadly in line with IMGT annotations, most TCR beta V segments showed up in productive rearrangements about 90% or about 30% of the time in an earlier analysis of several hundred of the donors. In a later analysis, the rate of TCR association differed among HLA loci, with DRB1 alleles having the most associated TCRs and HLA-C alleles having the fewest. When HLA alleles, especially DR and DQ, strongly co-occurred, TCR associations were difficult to assign to individual alleles. The 87-base-pair reads could not distinguish some IMGT-functional V segments, including TRBV6-2 and TRBV6-3, so those segments were excluded. Several of the top co-occurrence clusters appeared to be linked to parvovirus B19, influenza, CMV and Epstein-Barr virus, according to a later analysis. A later analysis associated 15,000 or so TCR beta sequences with specific HLA alleles at a false discovery rate of 0.05. In a later genetic analysis, fewer N-insertions in productive TCRs were reported among donors in an Asian-associated ancestry cluster than the roughly 700-donor mean. A further reported finding was that TCR beta sequences accurately predicted the HLA-A and HLA-B alleles for most subjects in the first cohort. For the cohort, immune exposure information was limited to CMV serostatus. In both the original and validation cohorts, the classifier was reported to diagnose cytomegalovirus status with high specificity and sensitivity. According to the authors, the approach could potentially be generalized to other disease states and immunological phenotypes. The sequencing pipeline was judged likely to have produced a cluster of highly shared sequence variants as a technical artifact. Roughly uniform sequencing depth across donors was assumed in presence/absence analyses, although this assumption may not hold. Because HLA typing was unavailable for some donors at each locus, only the typed subset was used in association tests. A few of the identified cytomegalovirus-associated TCR beta chains were confirmed in vitro to be specific for cytomegalovirus antigens. Most TCR sequences were seen in very few donors, while some public TCRs were found in many individuals. Correlated functional status among segregating V segments might reflect linkage disequilibrium, but an unknown experimental factor could not be ruled out. In this cohort, only TCR beta chains were sequenced, and detectable features were limited by the absence of alpha or paired-chain data. Most CMV-associated TCR beta chains appeared to be HLA-restricted in a later analysis, and the HLA associations seemed to be driven largely by CMV exposure. Compared with equally common non-associated chains, HLA-associated TCR beta chains in a later analysis were more clonally expanded and had lower generation probabilities. In a later genetic analysis, a missense DCLRE1C variant was associated with V-gene and J-gene trimming of TCR beta chains, and the association was replicated in an independent cohort. The study gave a list of over 150 TCR beta chains associated with cytomegalovirus. Fewer than 20 rarely observed V segments, including chromosome 9 orphons, were excluded from the earlier analysis of about 500 of the donors because counts were too low.

The sequencing sample was made of PBMCs. Rearrangement joined TRBV7-9 to TRBJ1-2; TRBD1 is a possible D gene, resting on 5 matching bases. The clonotype comes from a man aged 30 to 45 in good health and CMV-seropositive. The CDR3 protein sequence reads: CASSSAGKGGYTF. The DNA is as follows: TGTGCCAGCAGTTCGGCAGGCAAGGGGGGCTACACCTTC.